The clone carrying this TCR beta chain was observed a few times. This record belongs to a study of CD8 T cells in Susac syndrome. The overall study: At the time of blood draw, patients with Susac syndrome were therapy-naive, receiving corticosteroids, or receiving intravenous immunoglobulin alone.

Germline loops: CDR1 MNHEY, CDR2 SMNVEV (reference sequence). The CDR3 covers 13 residues. Trimming shortened V by 3 bases and J by 4 bases, and 10 bases separated the two germline ends. Random hexamers primed reverse transcription of roughly 0.5 to 1 ug RNA. TCRdb passed the immunoSEQ multiplex PCR reads through MiXCR, listing each CDR3 protein once. Among roughly 220,000 distinct CDR3 sequences listed, about 94% were seen once. Sequencing used CD4+ T cells from PBMCs. The chain uses TRBV27 and TRBJ2-7; D is possibly TRBD2 (7 bases). This TCR was recovered from a human donor with Susac syndrome. CDR3 DNA: TGTGCCAGCAGTTTGGGAGGGGGTTACGAGCAGTACTTC. Its protein is CASSLGGGYEQYF.